The 26 T cell receptor beta chains reported below all come from one sample, sequenced in a study of blood T cells in healthy people across ages. Through a sample-barcoded 5' primer and a J-beta primer mix, a second PCR was run for about 6 to 12 cycles. TCRdb re-derived calls from the 5' RACE reads in MiXCR, one entry per CDR3 protein. Seen here are 1,800,000 or so distinct CDR3 sequences, about 39% observed once, and the top ten hold more than 20%. Sequenced: blood. These receptor sequences come from a human donor in good health.

This clonotype was seen a handful of times. The chain links TRBV7-9 to TRBJ1-2; D may be TRBD1 (5 bases). There are 15 residues in the CDR3. Germline CDR1 and CDR2: SEHNR and FQNEAQ (reference sequence). The V gene lost 5 bases and the J gene lost 5 bases, with 18 bases spanning the gap. The CDR3 loop reads CASSPISQGFYGYTF. The CDR3 coding sequence is TGTGCCAGCAGCCCAATTTCCCAGGGTTTTTATGGCTACACCTTC.

Note on this clonotype: The germline gene is not matched at one end of the junction; a read error may be the cause. This chain uses TRBV4-1 with TRBJ2-7; D is perhaps TRBD1 (5 bases). This CDR3 spans 14 amino acids. Germline V lookup: CDR1 MGHRA, CDR2 YSYEKL. CDR3 in amino acids: CAGSQVGRVHEQYF. For the CDR3, the DNA is TGCGCCGGCAGCCAAGTCGGCAGGGTCCACGAGCAGTACTTC.

This clonotype has just one count. The genes are TRBV20-1 and TRBJ2-3, with 8 bases that match TRBD1. V was pared by 4 bases and J by 2 bases, with 8 bases of the junction left unmatched. Germline loops: CDR1 DFQATT, CDR2 SNEGSKA (reference sequence). This CDR3 is built from 15 residues. DNA of the CDR3: TGCAGTGCTACCGGACAGGGTAAAAACACAGATACGCAGTATTTT. Its protein product is CSATGQGKNTDTQYF.

This clonotype was observed a handful of times. V gene TRBV4-2 combines with J gene TRBJ1-2; D unclear. Per germline, CDR1 LGHNA and CDR2 YNFKEQ. This CDR3 region has 16 residues. Trimming shortened V by 0 bases and J by 0 bases, and 11 bases separated the two germline ends. CDR3 DNA sequence: TGTGCCAGCAGCCAAGATCGGGGAGTAGCTAACTATGGCTACACCTTC. Translation: CASSQDRGVANYGYTF.

This clonotype appeared a single time. This chain joins TRBV6-1 and TRBJ1-1; no definite D call. The germline gives CDR1 MNHNS, CDR2 SASEGT. The CDR3 extends over 16 amino acids. V gave up 0 bases and J gave up 0 bases, with 11 bases separating them. The CDR3, as DNA: TGTGCCAGCAGTGAAGCGCTCGGGAGGGTGAACACTGAAGCTTTCTTT. Protein: CASSEALGRVNTEAFF.

J is TRBJ2-1 and V is TRBV20-1; no clear D. This CDR3 spans 14 amino acids. Trimming took off 3 bases at V and 2 bases at J, with 11 bases between the two ends. Germline V CDR1 and CDR2: DFQATT, SNEGSKA (reference sequence). CDR3 DNA: TGCAGTGCTAGGTGGCGGTTCGCCTACAATGAGCAGTTCTTC. It encodes CSARWRFAYNEQFF.

The DNA of the CDR3 is TGTGCCAGCAGCTCGAGGGGGCCGCATGGCTACACCTTC. This translates into CASSSRGPHGYTF. V and J are TRBV11-1 and TRBJ1-2; 7 positions agree with TRBD1. Germline CDR1 is SGHAT and CDR2 is FQDESV (reference sequence). The CDR3 loop spans 13 amino acids. The V and J ends lost 4 bases and 6 bases, in that order; junction bases with no gene match: 5.

The CDR3 sequence is CASSVFSGGAYNEQFF. CDR3 DNA sequence: TGTGCCAGCAGCGTATTTAGCGGGGGGGCCTACAATGAGCAGTTCTTC. This chain connects TRBV9 to TRBJ2-1; 11 positions match TRBD2. The trim removed 1 base at V and 2 bases at J, leaving 2 bases unmatched. CDR1 is SGDLS, CDR2 YYNGEE, per germline. CDR3 length: 16 amino acids.

The V and J genes are TRBV3-1 and TRBJ2-7, with D unclear. In germline, CDR1 is LGHDT, CDR2 YNNKEL (reference sequence). The CDR3 has 15 residues. The ends were cut back, 2 bases at V and 0 bases at J, with 11 bases in the middle. CDR3 in amino acids: CASSQPSDGSYEQYF. In DNA, the CDR3 is TGTGCCAGCAGCCAACCTTCGGACGGCTCCTACGAGCAGTACTTC.

This clonotype was recorded only once. The V call is TRBV20-1, the J call TRBJ2-3, with no clear D. Germline V gives CDR1 DFQATT, CDR2 SNEGSKA (reference sequence). The CDR3 spans 9 residues. Trimming took off 3 bases at V and 14 bases at J, with 9 bases between the two ends. CDR3 sequence: CSASAPAYF. CDR3 nucleotides: TGCAGTGCTAGTGCACCCGCGTATTTT.

This chain uses TRBV10-3 with TRBJ2-7; 10 positions agree with TRBD1. Germline assignment: CDR1 ENHRY and CDR2 SYGVKD. The CDR3 runs to 13 residues. Trimming took 11 bases from V and 8 from J; bases not matched to a gene: 12. The CDR3 is CALSGSDRGKQYF. DNA of the CDR3: TGTGCCCTCTCAGGATCGGACAGGGGGAAGCAGTACTTC.

The rearrangement uses TRBV5-1 and TRBJ2-2; D not certain. Germline V gene lookup returns CDR1 SGHRS and CDR2 YFSETQ. This CDR3 has 13 amino acids. Trimming shortened V by 0 bases and J by 9 bases, and 9 bases separated the two germline ends. This CDR3 reads CASSLERNRELFF. The CDR3 DNA follows: TGCGCCAGCAGCTTGGAGAGAAACCGGGAGCTGTTTTTT.

The gene calls are TRBV7-8 and TRBJ2-7; a weak D match, TRBD1 (6 bases). This CDR3 has 14 residues. The V and J ends lost 7 bases and 2 bases respectively, with 15 bases between them. Germline CDR1 is SGHVS and CDR2 is FQNEAQ. In DNA, the CDR3 is TGTGCCAGCACCCTACGACAGGCCGCCTACGAGCAGTACTTC. This codes for CASTLRQAAYEQYF.

The chain combines TRBV20-1 with TRBJ2-1, with D tentatively TRBD2 (7 bases). Trimming removed 0 bases at V and 8 bases at J, with 26 bases between. Germline assignment: CDR1 DFQATT and CDR2 SNEGSKA (reference sequence). This CDR3 contains 18 residues. The CDR3 DNA reads as TGCAGTGCTAGAGATTGGGGAGGGGGGGCCCAACTCGACGATGAGCAGTTCTTC. Protein: CSARDWGGGAQLDDEQFF.

This chain joins TRBV7-6 and TRBJ2-6, with 9 bases lining up with TRBD1. CDR3 length: 19 residues. Germline V lookup: CDR1 SGHVS, CDR2 FNYEAQ. The V and J ends lost 0 bases and 0 bases, in that order; junction bases with no gene match: 6. CDR3 residues: CASSLAPDRGFSGANVLTF. The DNA of the CDR3 is TGTGCCAGCAGCTTAGCCCCGGACAGGGGTTTCTCTGGGGCCAACGTCCTGACTTTC.

This CDR3 is CATSESRGTYNEQFF. CDR3 nucleotides: TGTGCCACCAGTGAATCGAGGGGGACCTACAATGAGCAGTTCTTC. The chain is built from TRBV24-1 and TRBJ2-1; D possibly corresponds to TRBD1 (6 bases). The CDR3 is made up of 15 amino acids. CDR1 is KGHDR, CDR2 SFDVKD, per germline. Trimming took 4 bases from V and 2 from J, leaving 11 bases between them.

The chain uses TRBV15 and TRBJ1-2, with D possibly matching TRBD1 (6 bases). Between the trimmed V and J ends, which lost 2 bases and 8 bases, there was a span of 12 bases. The germline CDR1 and CDR2 sequences are LNHNV and YYDKDF (reference sequence). CDR3 length: 13 amino acids. CDR3 nucleotides: TGTGCCACCAGCAGATCGGGGGCCGGGGGCTACACCTTC. The encoded protein is CATSRSGAGGYTF.

This clonotype was seen only a few times. The DNA for the CDR3 is TGTGCCATCAGTGAACAAAATCAGCCCCAGCATTTT. The encoded protein is CAISEQNQPQHF. The chain recombines TRBV10-3 with TRBJ1-5; unclear D gene. This CDR3 has 12 amino acids. Germline V CDR1 and CDR2: ENHRY, SYGVKD. The ends were cut back, 3 bases at V and 4 bases at J, with 4 bases in the middle.

This clonotype was detected a few times. The chain combines TRBV6-2 or TRBV6-3 with TRBJ2-1; no firm D call. Per germline, CDR1 MNHEY and CDR2 SVGEGT. V dropped 5 bases and J dropped 6 bases, with 5 bases sitting between them. This CDR3 contains 11 residues. The CDR3 is CASSGVNEQFF. CDR3 bases: TGTGCCAGCAGTGGCGTCAATGAGCAGTTCTTC.

This clonotype was seen more than once but under ten times. J is TRBJ2-7 and V is TRBV28, with D possibly matching TRBD1 (5 bases). CDR1 MDHEN and CDR2 SYDVKM come from the germline V gene. CDR3 length: 14 amino acids. Trimming shortened V by 4 bases and J by 9 bases, and 19 bases separated the two germline ends. CDR3 residues: CASSYYMGRVGQYF. In DNA, the CDR3 is TGTGCCAGCAGTTACTACATGGGGCGAGTAGGGCAGTACTTC.

The gene calls are TRBV5-5 and TRBJ2-7; a possible D gene is TRBD2 (7 bases). The CDR3 totals 16 residues. Deletions cut 5 bases from V and 3 bases from J, with 21 bases between. Germline V gene data show CDR1 as SGHKS and CDR2 as YYEKEE (reference sequence). CDR3: CASRIEGGVPNYEQYF. Written as DNA, the CDR3 is TGTGCCAGCAGAATCGAGGGGGGGGTGCCAAACTACGAGCAGTACTTC. Full variable domain (remainder filled in from reference TRBV5-5 and TRBJ2-7): DAGVTQSPTHLIKTRGQQVTLRCSPISGHKSVSWYQQVLGQGPQFIFQYYEKEERGRGNFPDRFSARQFPNYSSELNVNALLLGDSALYLCASRIEGGVPNYEQYFGPGTRLTVT.

The genes are TRBV7-8 and TRBJ2-5, with 10 positions matching TRBD2. CDR3 length: 17 amino acids. The junction had 13 bases not matched to a gene; V was cut back by 5 bases and J by 4 bases. CDR1 and CDR2 (germline): SGHVS, FQNEAQ. The CDR3 here is CASSPPRIAGGAETQYF. CDR3 sequence (DNA): TGTGCCAGCAGCCCTCCCCGTATAGCGGGGGGCGCAGAGACCCAGTACTTC. The whole variable domain, remainder taken from reference TRBV7-8 and TRBJ2-5, is GAGVSQSPRYKVAKRGQDVALRCDPISGHVSLFWYQQALGQGPEFLTYFQNEAQLDKSGLPSDRFFAERPEGSVSTLKIQRTQQEDSAVYLCASSPPRIAGGAETQYFGPGTRLLVL.

Only a few counts were recorded for this clonotype. J is TRBJ1-6 and V is TRBV12-3 or TRBV12-4; maybe TRBD1 (6 bases). CDR3 length: 14 residues. V was trimmed by 5 bases and J by 9 bases, leaving 14 bases between them. This chain's CDR3 is CASSVTGTGSPLHF. The CDR3 DNA follows: TGTGCCAGCAGTGTCACAGGGACGGGTTCACCCCTCCACTTT.

The chain carries TRBV7-2 and TRBJ2-1, with TRBD1 identical over 7 bases. Germline V gives CDR1 SGHTA, CDR2 FQGNSA. This CDR3 region has 15 residues. Trimming took 4 bases from V and 6 from J; bases not matched to a gene: 9. CDR3 nucleotides: TGTGCCAGCAGCTCCCGGGGACAGCCCGCCAATGAGCAGTTCTTC. Its translation: CASSSRGQPANEQFF.

The table lists this clonotype with many counts. The rearrangement uses TRBV29-1 and TRBJ2-7, with TRBD1 matching over 7 bases. The CDR3 has 15 residues. Per the germline V gene, CDR1 is SQVTM and CDR2 is ANQGSEA. The ends lost 4 bases at V and 0 bases at J; junction bases unmatched: 9. The chain's CDR3 is CSVVRQGRISYEQYF. CDR3 in DNA: TGCAGCGTTGTTCGACAGGGTCGTATCTCCTACGAGCAGTACTTC.

In this sample, this clonotype turned up a few times. This chain links TRBV20-1 with TRBJ2-1; 9 nucleotides agree with TRBD1. The CDR3 is made up of 14 amino acids. Per the germline V gene, CDR1 is DFQATT and CDR2 is SNEGSKA (reference sequence). Germline trimming cut 4 bases from V and 4 bases from J; bases unmatched to any gene: 5. As DNA, the CDR3 is TGCAGTGCTAAACAGGGGGCTTTATACAATGAGCAGTTCTTC. Amino acid sequence: CSAKQGALYNEQFF.